These 32 T cell receptor beta chains came from one sample sequenced in a study of T-cell reconstitution after alpha-beta-depleted transplantation in children. Unique molecular identifiers were incorporated during preparation of the TCRbeta library. TCRdb reanalysed the PCR reads using MiXCR and keeps one entry per CDR3 protein. The sample lists around 700,000 distinct CDR3 sequences; 13% were seen once. Specimen: PBMCs, collected before TCRalphabeta/CD19-depleted stem cell transplant. All receptors come from a girl aged 2 to 10 with congenital amegakaryocytic thrombocytopenia, due to receive a stem cell transplant.

This clonotype was seen only a few times. The rearrangement joins TRBV7-9 to TRBJ1-4; D gene unclear. Trimming cost V 4 bases and J 0 bases, with 12 bases left between them. This CDR3 comprises 16 residues. Germline CDR1 SEHNR, CDR2 FQNEAQ (reference sequence). DNA of the CDR3: TGTGCCAGCAGCTCCACTCAGACGGCAACTAATGAAAAACTGTTTTTT. As protein: CASSSTQTATNEKLFF.

The J gene is TRBJ2-7, the V gene TRBV5-1; D is uncertain. V dropped 6 bases and J dropped 3 bases, with 13 bases sitting between them. CDR3 size: 13 residues. Germline values: CDR1 SGHRS, CDR2 YFSETQ. CDR3 sequence (DNA): TGCGCCAGCAAGCTTGGTTCAGTCTACGAGCAGTACTTC. Its protein product is CASKLGSVYEQYF.

The sample holds many counts of this clonotype. The rearrangement links TRBV5-1 to TRBJ2-1; 8 bases fit TRBD2. CDR1 and CDR2 (germline): SGHRS, YFSETQ. J gave up 4 bases and V 0 bases, and 3 bases lay outside the gene matches. The CDR3 spans 15 residues. CDR3 sequence: CASSLEASGYNEQFF. The CDR3 DNA reads as TGCGCCAGCAGCTTGGAAGCTAGCGGGTACAATGAGCAGTTCTTC.

This clonotype occurred a few times. V is TRBV20-1 and J is TRBJ2-1, with 13 bases identical to TRBD2. The junction had 8 bases not matched to a gene; V was cut back by 8 bases and J by 1 base. The CDR3 is 16 residues long. The germline V gene has CDR1 DFQATT and CDR2 SNEGSKA (reference sequence). The CDR3 DNA sequence: TGCAGTTCGATTCAGACTAGCGGGAGGTCCTACAATGAGCAGTTCTTC. The encoded protein is CSSIQTSGRSYNEQFF.

The chain combines TRBV6-1 with TRBJ1-4; tentatively, D is TRBD1 (5 bases). The germline CDR1 and CDR2 sequences are MNHNS and SASEGT. V lost 2 bases, J lost 7 bases, and 11 bases lay in between. The CDR3 is 14 residues long. CDR3 sequence: CASSESGNGEKLFF. The CDR3 DNA sequence: TGTGCCAGCAGTGAATCAGGGAACGGTGAAAAACTGTTTTTT.

This clonotype has a count of ten or more. In nucleotides, the CDR3 is TGCAGTGCTAGAGCGGGGAGTAGGGAGACCCAGTACTTC. Its protein is CSARAGSRETQYF. The rearrangement joins TRBV20-1 to TRBJ2-5; D might be TRBD2 (5 bases). The V gene lost 1 base and the J gene lost 5 bases, with 11 bases spanning the gap. This CDR3 spans 13 amino acids. The germline CDR1 and CDR2 sequences are DFQATT and SNEGSKA (reference sequence).

This clonotype has at least ten counts. The J gene is TRBJ2-7, the V gene TRBV29-1; 12 bases are shared with TRBD2. Germline V gives CDR1 SQVTM, CDR2 ANQGSEA. The CDR3 spans 16 residues. The ends lost 3 bases at V and 8 bases at J; junction bases unmatched: 14. The DNA for the CDR3 is TGCAGCGTTGAGGGTGAGGTCCTAGCGGGAGGGCTTCAGCAGTACTTC. Translation gives CSVEGEVLAGGLQQYF.

This clonotype was counted at least ten times. The rearrangement uses TRBV12-3 or TRBV12-4 and TRBJ2-7; D unresolved. Trimming removed 7 bases from V and 4 bases from J, with 14 bases in between. This CDR3 is 13 amino acids long. CDR3 coding DNA: TGTGCCAGCACCCTAATCCCCCATTACGAGCAGTACTTC. Protein: CASTLIPHYEQYF.

The chain joins TRBV5-1 to TRBJ2-1; 10 positions match TRBD1. The CDR3 runs 18 residues. The junction had 13 bases not matched to a gene; V was cut back by 3 bases and J by 4 bases. Germline loops: CDR1 SGHRS, CDR2 YFSETQ. The CDR3 sequence: CASSSILPGQGKYNEQFF. As DNA, the CDR3 is TGCGCCAGCAGCTCAATACTACCGGGACAGGGGAAATACAATGAGCAGTTCTTC.

Remarks on this clonotype: Since a much larger clone is just one base distant, this may be a read error. CDR3 sequence reads: CACSLRPDQPQHF. In DNA, the CDR3 is TGTGCCTGCAGTTTACGTCCCGATCAGCCCCAGCATTTT. The rearrangement links TRBV12-3 or TRBV12-4 to TRBJ1-5; D is unresolved. The CDR3 is 13 residues long.

This clonotype was seen only once. Germline and junction disagree at one end, which may indicate a read error. The chain combines TRBV12-3 or TRBV12-4 with TRBJ2-3, with 9 bases matching TRBD2. This CDR3 region has 19 residues. CDR3 in DNA: TGTGCCAGCTGTTTCCCCCGGCTAGCGGGAAAATCTAGCACAGATACGCAGTATTTT. Translating it yields CASCFPRLAGKSSTDTQYF.

This clonotype appeared many times. This chain connects TRBV5-1 to TRBJ2-3; D unclear. Germline CDR1 reads SGHRS; CDR2 reads YFSETQ. Trimming removed 0 bases from V and 2 bases from J, with 7 bases in between. The CDR3 length is 14 residues. The CDR3: CASSLGGVTDTQYF. Written as DNA, the CDR3 is TGCGCCAGCAGCTTGGGGGGTGTCACAGATACGCAGTATTTT.

The chain has TRBV11-2 and TRBJ2-2; D call uncertain. This CDR3 has 15 amino acids. Germline loops: CDR1 SGHAT, CDR2 FQNNGV. Deletions cut 2 bases from V and 0 bases from J, with 7 bases between. For the CDR3, the DNA is TGTGCCAGCAGCTTAAATCCCTCGAACACCGGGGAGCTGTTTTTT. As protein: CASSLNPSNTGELFF.

This rearrangement joins TRBV12-3 or TRBV12-4 to TRBJ2-1; D gene unclear. V was clipped by 5 bases and J by 4 bases, with 15 bases between them. CDR3 length: 15 residues. Here the CDR3 reads CASSLPIGWYNEQFF. As DNA, the CDR3 is TGTGCCAGCAGTCTCCCCATTGGCTGGTACAATGAGCAGTTCTTC.

This clonotype has at least ten counts. The gene calls are TRBV12-3 or TRBV12-4 and TRBJ1-5; D might be TRBD1 (6 bases). This CDR3 region has 12 residues. V shed 6 bases and J shed 7 bases, with 10 bases lying between them. This CDR3 reads CASSYGGQPQHF. The DNA of the CDR3 is TGTGCCAGCAGCTACGGGGGCCAGCCCCAGCATTTT.

As to this clonotype: The junction does not match germline at one end; this may be a read error. The chain links TRBV3-1 to TRBJ1-1, with TRBD1 as a possible D gene (5 bases). The CDR3 is 17 residues long. Germline loops: CDR1 LGHDT, CDR2 YNNKEL (reference sequence). The CDR3 DNA follows: TGTGCCAGCACCCAAGATCGTTCCGGTAGGGGTTTCGCTGAAGCTTTCTTT. It translates to CASTQDRSGRGFAEAFF.

This clonotype showed up many times. The chain combines TRBV7-9 with TRBJ2-1; 12 nucleotides agree with TRBD2. Trimming took 9 bases from V and 7 from J; bases not matched to a gene: 10. Germline CDR1 is SEHNR and CDR2 is FQNEAQ (reference sequence). This CDR3 region has 15 residues. The CDR3 protein is CASVPRLAGDNEQFF. CDR3 nucleotides: TGTGCCAGTGTCCCCAGACTAGCGGGAGATAATGAGCAGTTCTTC. The entire variable domain, with the rest obtained from reference TRBV7-9 and TRBJ2-1, is as follows: DTGVSQNPRHKITKRGQNVTFRCDPISEHNRLYWYRQTLGQGPEFLTYFQNEAQLEKSRLLSDRFSAERPKGSFSTLEIQRTEQGDSAMYLCASVPRLAGDNEQFFGPGTRLTVL.

This clonotype was observed at least ten times. The chain joins TRBV3-1 to TRBJ2-6, with TRBD1 matching 7 bases. CDR3 length equals 18 residues. Germline loops: CDR1 LGHDT, CDR2 YNNKEL (reference sequence). Trimming cost V 6 bases and J 1 base; bases outside gene matches: 12. For the CDR3, the DNA is TGTGCCAGCAGTTCCCACGGGACAGCTCAATCTGGGGCCAACGTCCTGACTTTC. Translated, it gives CASSSHGTAQSGANVLTF.

This clonotype was observed many times. This chain uses TRBV10-3 with TRBJ1-2, with 7 nucleotides matching TRBD1. This CDR3 comprises 16 residues. Germline lookup yields CDR1 ENHRY and CDR2 SYGVKD. With V trimmed by 5 bases and J by 0 bases, 9 bases remained unmatched. The DNA of the CDR3 is TGTGCCATCAGTCCACAGGGGAGGGATGCTAACTATGGCTACACCTTC. Its protein is CAISPQGRDANYGYTF.

This clonotype was seen a handful of times. The chain has TRBV7-9 and TRBJ1-3; D gene ambiguous. Per germline, CDR1 SEHNR and CDR2 FQNEAQ (reference sequence). This CDR3 contains 13 residues. V lost 5 bases, J lost 6 bases, and 11 bases lay in between. The CDR3 reads CASSLPPVNTIYF. The CDR3 DNA reads TGTGCCAGCAGCCTCCCCCCGGTAAACACCATATATTTT.

This chain connects TRBV5-1 to TRBJ1-4; D not certain. Trimming shortened V by 3 bases and J by 3 bases, and 9 bases separated the two germline ends. The germline V gene has CDR1 SGHRS and CDR2 YFSETQ. The CDR3 runs 14 residues. CDR3 residues: CASSSDVPNEKLFF. CDR3 DNA sequence: TGCGCCAGCAGCTCGGACGTACCTAATGAAAAACTGTTTTTT.

This clonotype has more than one count but fewer than ten. CDR3 coding DNA: TGTGCCAGCAGTTTCTCGATAGCGGGAGGGAGCTCCTACAATGAGCAGTTCTTC. Encoded protein: CASSFSIAGGSSYNEQFF. The chain uses TRBV12-3 or TRBV12-4 and TRBJ2-1, with TRBD2 identical over 11 bases. This CDR3 has 18 residues. The V gene end was trimmed by 3 bases and the J gene end by 0 bases; junction bases not matched to a gene: 7.

The V gene is TRBV4-2, the J gene TRBJ1-2, with D perhaps matching TRBD1 (6 bases). With 3 bases removed from V and 4 bases from J, the gap between germline ends came to 12 bases. Germline values: CDR1 LGHNA, CDR2 YNFKEQ. The CDR3 length is 14 residues. CDR3 protein: CASSQPDRTYGYTF. DNA for the CDR3: TGTGCCAGCAGCCAGCCCGACAGGACCTATGGCTACACCTTC.

This rearrangement joins TRBV5-5 to TRBJ2-7; D is possibly TRBD1 (5 bases). This CDR3 region has 14 residues. Trimming removed 6 bases at V and 3 bases at J, with 16 bases between. Germline V gene data show CDR1 as SGHKS and CDR2 as YYEKEE (reference sequence). The CDR3 sequence is CASTRTRQNYEQYF. CDR3 nucleotides: TGTGCCAGCACCAGGACACGACAGAACTACGAGCAGTACTTC. Using reference TRBV5-5 and TRBJ2-7 for the parts outside the CDR3, the full variable domain is DAGVTQSPTHLIKTRGQQVTLRCSPISGHKSVSWYQQVLGQGPQFIFQYYEKEERGRGNFPDRFSARQFPNYSSELNVNALLLGDSALYLCASTRTRQNYEQYFGPGTRLTVT.

There are many counts of this clonotype. The DNA of the CDR3 is TGCAGTGCTAGAGATGGTTCCTACAATGAGCAGTTCTTC. Translating it yields CSARDGSYNEQFF. This chain connects TRBV20-1 to TRBJ2-1; no clear D. Trimming removed 0 bases at V and 1 base at J, with 4 bases between. The V gene's germline CDR1 is DFQATT and CDR2 SNEGSKA (reference sequence). This CDR3 contains 13 residues.

The chain joins TRBV20-1 to TRBJ1-1; D perhaps matches TRBD1 (6 bases). CDR1 DFQATT and CDR2 SNEGSKA come from the germline V gene (reference sequence). The V end was cut by 3 bases, the J end by 0 bases, with 11 bases between. The CDR3 is 14 amino acids. CDR3 in amino acids: CSASRGTLNTEAFF. The CDR3 DNA reads TGCAGTGCTAGTAGAGGGACACTGAACACTGAAGCTTTCTTT.

Regarding this clonotype: A much larger clonotype is one base distant, so this may be a read error. The chain carries TRBV20-1 and TRBJ1-2, with D perhaps TRBD1 (5 bases). The germline V gene has CDR1 DFQATT and CDR2 SNEGSKA (reference sequence). This CDR3 is 12 amino acids long. CDR3 region: CSARAGNYGCTF. The CDR3 bases are TGCAGTGCTAGAGCAGGGAACTATGGCTGCACCTTC.

This clonotype was found many times. The chain carries TRBV5-1 and TRBJ2-7; 8 bases line up with TRBD2. Germline V CDR1 and CDR2: SGHRS, YFSETQ. The CDR3 totals 16 residues. V shed 3 bases, J shed 0 bases, and the junction held 8 bases outside the gene matches. In DNA, the CDR3 is TGCGCCAGCAGCTCCGCCCCAGCGGGAGACTCCTACGAGCAGTACTTC. This encodes CASSSAPAGDSYEQYF.

The table lists this clonotype with many counts. The chain carries TRBV6-5 and TRBJ1-5; D remains unclear. Trimming removed 3 bases from V and 3 bases from J, with 6 bases in between. The CDR3 runs to 13 residues. Germline CDR1 and CDR2: MNHEY and SVGAGI. CDR3 nucleotides: TGTGCCAGCAGTTATGGACCCAATCAGCCCCAGCATTTT. Protein: CASSYGPNQPQHF.

This chain joins TRBV5-1 and TRBJ2-5; 10 bases agree with TRBD2. J lost 5 bases, V lost 0 bases, and 22 bases had no gene match. Germline loops: CDR1 SGHRS, CDR2 YFSETQ. The CDR3 has 21 amino acids. CDR3 amino acids: CASSLEGYRSVMLAGAETQYF. CDR3 bases: TGCGCCAGCAGCTTGGAGGGCTATCGTTCAGTGATGCTAGCGGGAGCGGAGACCCAGTACTTC. Full variable domain (remainder filled in from reference TRBV5-1 and TRBJ2-5): KAGVTQTPRYLIKTRGQQVTLSCSPISGHRSVSWYQQTPGQGLQFLFEYFSETQRNKGNFPGRFSGRQFSNSRSEMNVSTLELGDSALYLCASSLEGYRSVMLAGAETQYFGPGTRLLVL.

The chain joins TRBV7-9 to TRBJ1-1; D is perhaps TRBD1 (5 bases). The CDR3 consists of 17 residues. Germline lookup yields CDR1 SEHNR and CDR2 FQNEAQ (reference sequence). V shed 4 bases and J shed 1 base, with 19 bases lying between them. The CDR3 spells CASSSPLTQVGNTEAFF. CDR3 sequence (DNA): TGTGCCAGCAGCTCACCCCTCACACAGGTGGGGAACACTGAAGCTTTCTTT.

This clonotype occurred many times. The rearrangement joins TRBV7-2 to TRBJ1-1; D is uncertain. From germline, CDR1 is SGHTA and CDR2 FQGNSA. The CDR3 runs 11 residues. V shed 3 bases and J shed 10 bases, with 9 bases lying between them. The CDR3 reads CASSFGERAFF. As DNA, the CDR3 is TGTGCCAGCAGCTTTGGGGAGCGAGCTTTCTTT.